This T cell receptor beta chain originates from a study of blood T cell repertoires in COVID-19. V lost 8 bases and J 5 bases, leaving 15 bases between the germline ends. Germline V CDR1 and CDR2: SNHLY, FYNNEI. This CDR3 contains 13 residues. The protocol was immunoSEQ multiplex PCR, while the TCRdb copy is restricted to in-frame clones and leaves out a portion. The table lists roughly 140,000 clones, roughly 90% of them singletons. The receptor was derived from a man between 65 and 80 years old with acute or convalescent COVID-19. The source material was peripheral blood. V and J are TRBV2 and TRBJ2-5; tentatively, D is TRBD2 (6 bases). The CDR3 bases are TGTGCCAGCCGTAGACGGGAGAGGGAGACCCAGTACTTC. Protein: CASRRRERETQYF.